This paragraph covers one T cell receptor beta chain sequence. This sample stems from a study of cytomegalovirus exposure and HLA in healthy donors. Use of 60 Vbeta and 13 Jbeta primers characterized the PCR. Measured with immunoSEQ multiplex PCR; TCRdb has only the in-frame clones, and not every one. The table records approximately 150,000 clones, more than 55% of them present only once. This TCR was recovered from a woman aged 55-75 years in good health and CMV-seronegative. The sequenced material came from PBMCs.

The CDR3 is CASSDRTDYGYTF. The CDR3 DNA reads TGCGCCAGCAGTGACAGGACAGACTATGGCTACACCTTC. The gene calls are TRBV10-2 and TRBJ1-2; tentatively, D is TRBD1 (6 bases). This CDR3 region has 13 residues. The germline gives CDR1 WSHSY, CDR2 SAAADI. V was shortened by 3 bases and J by 3 bases, with 8 bases between the two germline ends.